This T cell receptor (beta chain) was captured in a study of blood T cells in healthy people across ages. The draw of peripheral blood yielded roughly 9.1 milliliters from each donor. A sample-barcoded 5' primer and a J-beta primer mix were used in a second PCR of roughly 6 to 11 cycles. TCRdb independently ran MiXCR on the 5' RACE reads; one entry per CDR3 protein. Seen here are approximately 760,000 distinct CDR3 sequences, approximately 25% observed once, and the top ten hold 9.4%. These data also formed part of another study, on T cells of mothers and their children. From that paper: A slight, non-significant increase in overlap was found for related mother-child pairs relative to unrelated pairs.

This clonotype originated in a boy aged 5-17 years in good health. The sample consisted of blood.

The CDR3 region is CASSLISVRQYGYTF. The DNA for the CDR3 is TGTGCCAGCAGCTTAATCTCTGTCAGGCAGTATGGCTACACCTTC. The chain has TRBV11-2 and TRBJ1-2; D gene ambiguous. Per germline, CDR1 SGHAT and CDR2 FQNNGV. The V and J ends lost 2 bases and 5 bases respectively, with 15 bases between them. CDR3 length: 15 amino acids.